What follows are 13 T cell receptor beta chains derived from one specimen sequenced in a study of cytomegalovirus exposure and HLA in healthy donors. Researchers ran the PCR with 60 Vbeta and 13 Jbeta primers. This table comes from immunoSEQ multiplex PCR, and its TCRdb copy is limited to in-frame clones, with some not included. The table records around 130,000 clones, 80% to 90% of them present only once. The source material was PBMCs. The receptors derive from a woman aged 18-29 years in good health and CMV-seropositive.

This clone was counted a single time. The V and J genes are TRBV2 and TRBJ2-1, with 12 bases matching TRBD2. The CDR3 is made up of 17 amino acids. Looked up from germline, CDR1 is SNHLY and CDR2 is FYNNEI. Trimming at V came to 7 bases and at J to 6 bases, leaving 13 bases not matched to a gene. In DNA, the CDR3 is TGTGCCAGCAAGGACCCCTCGACTAGCGGGGGCTGCAATGAGCAGTTCTTC. Amino acids: CASKDPSTSGGCNEQFF.

V usage is TRBV6-4 and J usage is TRBJ1-2; 8 bases line up with TRBD1. Looked up from germline, CDR1 is MRHNA and CDR2 is SNTAGT. The CDR3 spans 13 residues. Trimming cost V 6 bases and J 6 bases; bases outside gene matches: 6. The CDR3 sequence is CASRDRESDGYTF. The CDR3 DNA sequence: TGTGCCAGCAGGGACAGGGAGTCGGATGGCTACACCTTC.

This CDR3 is CASSVDYPKGELFF. As DNA, the CDR3 is TGTGCCAGCAGTGTGGACTACCCAAAAGGGGAGCTGTTTTTT. This chain connects TRBV6-4 to TRBJ2-2, with D possibly being TRBD2 (6 bases). CDR3 length: 14 amino acids. Germline CDR1 reads MRHNA; CDR2 reads SNTAGT. The V and J ends lost 4 bases and 8 bases respectively, with 14 bases between them.

The rearrangement uses TRBV25-1 and TRBJ2-3; 8 bases are shared with TRBD1. The ends lost 2 bases at V and 5 bases at J; junction bases unmatched: 6. Germline V gives CDR1 MGHDK, CDR2 SYGVNS. The CDR3 has 15 amino acids. The CDR3, as DNA: TGTGCCAGCAGTGAAACGGGGGACAGGAAAGATACGCAGTATTTT. As protein: CASSETGDRKDTQYF.

V usage is TRBV10-2 and J usage is TRBJ2-7, with D unclear. V dropped 3 bases and J dropped 2 bases, with 11 bases sitting between them. In germline, CDR1 is WSHSY, CDR2 SAAADI. The CDR3 totals 14 residues. CDR3 DNA sequence: TGCGCCAGCAGTGACTTCCTATCCGCCTACGAGCAGTACTTC. It codes for CASSDFLSAYEQYF.

The chain is built from TRBV19 and TRBJ2-1, with 12 bases aligning to TRBD1. Looked up from germline, CDR1 is LNHDA and CDR2 is SQIVND (reference sequence). Trimming cost V 4 bases and J 6 bases; bases outside gene matches: 4. The CDR3 covers 15 residues. CDR3 loop: CASSTGQGAVNEQFF. The CDR3 nucleotides are TGTGCCAGTAGTACGGGACAGGGGGCAGTCAATGAGCAGTTCTTC.

The chain links TRBV4-1 to TRBJ2-7; 7 bases fit TRBD2. Per germline, CDR1 MGHRA and CDR2 YSYEKL. With V trimmed by 5 bases and J by 5 bases, 12 bases remained unmatched. The CDR3 length is 15 residues. The CDR3 spells CASSGGRGVFHEQYF. The DNA for the CDR3 is TGCGCCAGCAGCGGTGGACGGGGGGTATTCCACGAGCAGTACTTC.

The V call is TRBV6-1, the J call TRBJ2-3, with no clear D. This CDR3 has 12 amino acids. Germline CDR1 reads MNHNS; CDR2 reads SASEGT. V was pared by 4 bases and J by 4 bases, with 6 bases between. CDR3 sequence: CASSATADTQYF. The DNA of the CDR3 is TGTGCCAGCAGTGCTACAGCAGATACGCAGTATTTT.

The chain employs TRBV2 and TRBJ2-7; 14 nucleotides align to TRBD2. Losses at the gene ends were 7 bases for V and 4 bases for J; bases not matched to a gene: 3. The CDR3 covers 14 residues. The V gene's germline CDR1 is SNHLY and CDR2 FYNNEI. The CDR3 here is CASKGTSGGYEQYF. Written as DNA, the CDR3 is TGTGCCAGCAAGGGGACTAGCGGGGGTTACGAGCAGTACTTC.

The sample holds one count of this clone. The rearrangement joins TRBV7-6 to TRBJ2-1, with 9 positions matching TRBD1. Germline V gene data show CDR1 as SGHVS and CDR2 as FNYEAQ. With V trimmed by 3 bases and J by 4 bases, 4 bases remained unmatched. The CDR3 sequence is 15 residues long. The CDR3 nucleotides are TGTGCCAGCAGCTTGGGGACAGGGAAATACAATGAGCAGTTCTTC. It specifies CASSLGTGKYNEQFF. Filled out from reference TRBV7-6 and TRBJ2-1, the complete variable domain reads GAGVSQSPRYKVTKRGQDVALRCDPISGHVSLYWYRQALGQGPEFLTYFNYEAQQDKSGLPNDRFSAERPEGSISTLTIQRTEQRDSAMYRCASSLGTGKYNEQFFGPGTRLTVL.

This chain connects TRBV7-2 to TRBJ1-5, with a weak D call TRBD1 (5 bases). CDR1 SGHTA and CDR2 FQGNSA come from the germline V gene. V was trimmed by 5 bases and J by 1 base, leaving 18 bases between them. The CDR3 totals 17 residues. In DNA form, the CDR3 reads TGTGCCAGCAGCCCTTACGGGGCCCGGGGGAGCAATCAGCCCCAGCATTTT. Residues: CASSPYGARGSNQPQHF.

The table lists this clone with a count of one. This chain joins TRBV6-1 and TRBJ2-5, with a weak D call TRBD1 (6 bases). The V end was cut by 6 bases, the J end by 0 bases, with 11 bases between. The germline V gene encodes CDR1 MNHNS and CDR2 SASEGT. The CDR3 has 14 amino acids. CDR3 coding DNA: TGTGCCAGCAGCTATGCAGGGGACCAAGAGACCCAGTACTTC. It codes for CASSYAGDQETQYF.

The chain has TRBV19 and TRBJ2-1, with 7 bases matching TRBD1. Germline V lookup: CDR1 LNHDA, CDR2 SQIVND (reference sequence). J lost 6 bases, V lost 9 bases, and 17 bases had no gene match. The CDR3 extends over 16 amino acids. The CDR3 here is CASSQQGLLGANEQFF. The CDR3 coding sequence is TGTGCCAGCAGTCAACAGGGGCTACTCGGGGCCAATGAGCAGTTCTTC.